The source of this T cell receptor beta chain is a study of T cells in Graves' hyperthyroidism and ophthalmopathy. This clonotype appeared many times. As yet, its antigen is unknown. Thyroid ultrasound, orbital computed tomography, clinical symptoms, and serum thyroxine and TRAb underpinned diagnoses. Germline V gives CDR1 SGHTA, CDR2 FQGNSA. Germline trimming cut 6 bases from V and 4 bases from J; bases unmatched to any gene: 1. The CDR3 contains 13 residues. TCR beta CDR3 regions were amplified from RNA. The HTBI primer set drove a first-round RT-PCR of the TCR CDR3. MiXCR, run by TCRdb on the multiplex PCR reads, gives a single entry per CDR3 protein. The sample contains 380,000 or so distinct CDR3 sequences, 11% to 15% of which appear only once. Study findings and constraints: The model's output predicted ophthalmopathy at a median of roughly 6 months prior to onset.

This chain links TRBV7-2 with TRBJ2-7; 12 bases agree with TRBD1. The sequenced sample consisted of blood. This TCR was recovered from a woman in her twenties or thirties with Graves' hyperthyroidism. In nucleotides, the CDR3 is TGTGCCAGCAGGGGACAGGGGGCATACGAGCAGTACTTC. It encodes CASRGQGAYEQYF. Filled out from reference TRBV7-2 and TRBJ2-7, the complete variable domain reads GAGVSQSPSNKVTEKGKDVELRCDPISGHTALYWYRQSLGQGLEFLIYFQGNSAPDKSGLPSDRFSAERTGGSVSTLTIQRTQQEDSAVYLCASRGQGAYEQYFGPGTRLTVT.